Here is one T cell receptor beta chain with its context. This sample was taken from a study of PD-1 blockade in mismatch repair-deficient tumors. Here immunoSEQ multiplex PCR was the method, and the copy in TCRdb shows in-frame clones only, minus some. This sample yields about 51,000 clones, of which about 84% are seen a single time; around 8.1% belongs to the top ten. In germline, CDR1 is LNHNV, CDR2 YYDKDF (reference sequence). CDR3 length equals 14 residues. V was clipped by 0 bases and J by 10 bases, with 13 bases between them. The source is an adult with mismatch repair-deficient cancer. The V gene is TRBV15, the J gene TRBJ2-1; maybe TRBD2 (7 bases). The specimen was peripheral blood, collected about 4.5 months after starting pembrolizumab. The CDR3 is CATSREGGAGEQFF. The CDR3 nucleotides read TGTGCCACCAGCAGAGAAGGGGGGGCAGGAGAGCAGTTCTTC.